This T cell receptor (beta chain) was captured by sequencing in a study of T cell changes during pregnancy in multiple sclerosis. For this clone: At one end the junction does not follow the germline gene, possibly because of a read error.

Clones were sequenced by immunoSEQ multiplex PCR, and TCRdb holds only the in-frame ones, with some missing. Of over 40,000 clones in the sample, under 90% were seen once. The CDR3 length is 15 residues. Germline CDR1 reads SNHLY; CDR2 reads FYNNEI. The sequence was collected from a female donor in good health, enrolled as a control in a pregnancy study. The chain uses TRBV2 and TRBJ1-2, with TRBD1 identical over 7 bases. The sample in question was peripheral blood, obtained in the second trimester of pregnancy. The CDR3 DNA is TGTGCCAGCAGGGAAGCGGGGACAGCGATCCATGGCTACACCTTC. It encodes CASREAGTAIHGYTF.